This T cell receptor beta chain was profiled in a study of blood T cell repertoires in COVID-19. Study details: Whether acute or convalescent, the COVID-19 samples came from the United States, Italy and Spain. PBMCs, B-cell-depleted T cells, or T cells provided the cDNA or gDNA that made up the material.

CDR1 is LNHDA and CDR2 is SQIVND in the germline V gene (reference sequence). CDR3 length equals 14 residues. The V and J ends lost 5 bases and 7 bases respectively, with 15 bases between them. In the source study's methods: Estimation of nucleated cell counts was performed using reference gene primer amplification. Clones were sequenced by immunoSEQ multiplex PCR, and TCRdb holds only the in-frame ones, with some missing. V, J and clone size are those of that table, while D and trimming were read from the DNA. The data contain about 190,000 clones, 70% to 80% of them singletons. The chain joins TRBV19 to TRBJ1-5, with a tentative D call TRBD1 (6 bases). Sequencing used peripheral blood. The receptor's source is a middle-aged man who had recovered from COVID-19. The DNA of the CDR3 is TGTGCCAGTAGTCCGGGGGGCGGGCGGCAGCCCCAGCATTTT. It specifies CASSPGGGRQPQHF.